This passage covers 27 T cell receptor beta chains from one sample sequenced in a study of prognosis after radiotherapy for stage I lung cancer. The genomic DNA TCR beta CDR3 region underwent two rounds of multiplex PCR. Primers specific to each TRBV and TRBJ gene were used in first-round PCR. TCRdb ran MiXCR on the multiplex PCR reads and lists one entry per CDR3 protein. Of 20,000 to 30,000 distinct CDR3 sequences in the sample, roughly 40% were seen once. Sample: PBMCs, taken before or after stereotactic body radiation therapy (not recorded which). These receptor sequences come from a donor at least 50 years old with non-small cell lung cancer.

This clonotype is judged medium-sized (0.01 to 0.1%). J is TRBJ1-2 and V is TRBV12-3 or TRBV12-4, with 7 bases matching TRBD1. With V trimmed by 5 bases and J by 2 bases, 8 bases remained unmatched. The CDR3 runs 15 residues. In nucleotides, the CDR3 is TGTGCCAGCAGTCCCCGGGGCAGGGGGAACTATGGCTACACCTTC. Protein: CASSPRGRGNYGYTF.

This clonotype was recorded many times. The chain joins TRBV27 to TRBJ2-5, with 7 nucleotides matching TRBD1. In germline, CDR1 is MNHEY, CDR2 SMNVEV (reference sequence). This CDR3 has 18 residues. The junction had 19 bases not matched to a gene; V was cut back by 4 bases and J by 5 bases. The CDR3 loop is CASSSYLGTASERETQYF. The CDR3 DNA sequence: TGTGCCAGCAGTTCTTACTTGGGGACAGCCTCCGAAAGGGAGACCCAGTACTTC.

J is TRBJ1-5 and V is TRBV12-5, with no clear D. Trimming pared 2 bases from V and 4 bases from J, leaving 15 bases between. Germline V CDR1 and CDR2: LGHNT, FRNRAP. This CDR3 has 16 amino acids. The DNA of the CDR3 is TGTGCTAGTGGTTTGTATCCCCTTGGTTGGAATCAGCCCCAGCATTTT. This translates into CASGLYPLGWNQPQHF. The full variable domain, in which reference TRBV12-5 and TRBJ1-5 provide the parts outside the CDR3, is DARVTQTPRHKVTEMGQEVTMRCQPILGHNTVFWYRQTMMQGLELLAYFRNRAPLDDSGMPKDRFSAEMPDATLATLKIQPSEPRDSAVYFCASGLYPLGWNQPQHFGDGTRLSIL.

As concerns this clonotype: Sequence at one end of the junction differs from germline and may be a read error. The V and J genes are TRBV6-4 and TRBJ2-3; D may be TRBD1 or TRBD2 (7 bases each). Germline V gene sequence: CDR1 MRHNA, CDR2 SNTAGT. This CDR3 comprises 14 residues. CDR3 coding DNA: TGTGCCAGCAGTGACTCAGCGGGGACAGATGCGCAGTATTTT. It translates to CASSDSAGTDAQYF.

This clonotype was counted between two and nine times. The chain joins TRBV5-1 to TRBJ2-2, with 10 positions matching TRBD2. V lost 6 bases to trimming and J lost 7 bases; unmatched junction nucleotides: 6. Germline CDR1 and CDR2: SGHRS and YFSETQ. This CDR3 has 14 amino acids. Here the CDR3 DNA reads TGCGCCAGCACCCAGACTAGCGGGTACGGGGAGCTGTTTTTT. Translating it yields CASTQTSGYGELFF.

This clonotype was recorded a few times. Here the CDR3 DNA reads TGTGCCAGCAGTGAGCAGGGTAGGACGTTCGGTGAGCCCCAGCATTTT. This translates into CASSEQGRTFGEPQHF. The genes are TRBV6-1 and TRBJ1-5; maybe TRBD1 (5 bases). The CDR3 is 16 residues long. V was cut by 3 bases and J by 8 bases, with 20 bases left in between. Looked up from germline, CDR1 is MNHNS and CDR2 is SASEGT.

This clonotype was seen many times. The V gene is TRBV2, the J gene TRBJ2-5; D tentatively reads TRBD1 or TRBD2 (6 bases each). CDR3 length: 14 amino acids. Germline V gene data show CDR1 as SNHLY and CDR2 as FYNNEI. Trimming stripped 6 bases from V and 7 bases from J, with 18 bases between. CDR3 bases: TGTGCCAGCAGCCGGGACTTAGGAGGGGGGACCCAGTACTTC. Translating it yields CASSRDLGGGTQYF. Looking up the rest from reference TRBV2 and TRBJ2-5 gives the full variable domain: EPEVTQTPSHQVTQMGQEVILRCVPISNHLYFYWYRQILGQKVEFLVSFYNNEISEKSEIFDDQFSVERPDGSNFTLKIRSTKLEDSAMYFCASSRDLGGGTQYFGPGTRLLVL.

J is TRBJ1-5 and V is TRBV20-1; D is ambiguous. Between the trimmed V and J ends, which lost 3 bases and 0 bases, there was a span of 3 bases. The germline gives CDR1 DFQATT, CDR2 SNEGSKA (reference sequence). The CDR3 loop spans 12 amino acids. This CDR3 reads CSASSSNQPQHF. CDR3 nucleotides: TGCAGTGCTAGCAGTAGCAATCAGCCCCAGCATTTT.

The table lists this clonotype with many counts. The V and J genes are TRBV20-1 and TRBJ2-1; TRBD1 aligns across 8 bases. Germline V gene data show CDR1 as DFQATT and CDR2 as SNEGSKA (reference sequence). This CDR3 region has 14 residues. Trimming took 6 bases from V and 6 from J; bases not matched to a gene: 10. The CDR3 here is CSAPGQGAANEQFF. CDR3 sequence (DNA): TGCAGTGCCCCTGGGCAGGGGGCTGCCAATGAGCAGTTCTTC.

At least ten counts were recorded for this clonotype. The genes are TRBV7-9 and TRBJ2-1; 7 positions agree with TRBD2. The CDR3 has 15 amino acids. Germline CDR1 SEHNR, CDR2 FQNEAQ (reference sequence). Trimming cost V 2 bases and J 8 bases; bases outside gene matches: 9. Here the CDR3 reads CASSLTAGSGDEQFF. Written as DNA, the CDR3 is TGTGCCAGCAGCTTAACAGCGGGATCGGGGGATGAGCAGTTCTTC.

The rearrangement joins TRBV7-2 to TRBJ2-7; D gene uncertain. The CDR3 runs 12 residues. The germline V and J ends were trimmed by 1 base and 3 bases, with 4 bases remaining between them. Germline-derived CDR1 and CDR2 are SGHTA and FQGNSA. CDR3 sequence: CASSLDLYEQYF. Here the CDR3 DNA reads TGTGCCAGCAGCTTAGACCTCTACGAGCAGTACTTC.

About this clonotype: Since a far larger clone is one base different, this is likely a read error. The J gene is TRBJ2-7, the V gene TRBV6-4, with a tentative D call TRBD2 (6 bases). The CDR3 loop spans 15 amino acids. Per the germline V gene, CDR1 is MRHNA and CDR2 is SNTAGT. V shed 9 bases and J shed 6 bases, with 24 bases lying between them. CDR3 nucleotides: TGTGCCAGACGGGGGAGTCCGATGGGTCTCGGCGAGCAGTACTTC. It translates to CARRGSPMGLGEQYF.

This clonotype is deemed medium-sized. The chain is built from TRBV12-3 or TRBV12-4 and TRBJ2-7; no definite D call. The CDR3 consists of 12 residues. The V and J ends lost 6 bases and 3 bases respectively, with 9 bases between them. CDR3 amino acids: CASSPTVYEQYF. In nucleotides, the CDR3 is TGTGCCAGCAGCCCGACGGTCTACGAGCAGTACTTC.

For this clonotype: This likely stems from a read error, as it lies one base from a far larger clone. The chain carries TRBV6-4 and TRBJ1-2; D remains ambiguous. Germline V gene sequence: CDR1 MRHNA, CDR2 SNTAGT. This CDR3 has 14 amino acids. CDR3 nucleotide sequence: TGTGTCAGCCGCAACCCGCGCAATCTGTTTGGCTACACCTTC. Its protein product is CVSRNPRNLFGYTF.

This chain uses TRBV27 with TRBJ2-1, with D tentatively TRBD1 or TRBD2 (5 bases each). The V end lost 1 base, the J end lost 7 bases, and 5 bases lay between the germline ends. The CDR3 is 12 amino acids. The germline V gene has CDR1 MNHEY and CDR2 SMNVEV (reference sequence). This CDR3 is CASSLWGNEQFF. For the CDR3, the DNA is TGTGCCAGCAGTTTATGGGGGAATGAGCAGTTCTTC.

In this sample, this clonotype turned up many times. V and J are TRBV18 and TRBJ1-3, with 8 bases that match TRBD1. This CDR3 contains 16 residues. In germline, CDR1 is KGHSH, CDR2 LQKENI. Unmatched junction bases numbered 5, after V lost 2 bases and J lost 2 bases. CDR3 sequence reads: CASSPWTGSTGNTIYF. In DNA form, the CDR3 reads TGTGCCAGCTCACCATGGACAGGGTCTACTGGAAACACCATATATTTT.

The gene calls are TRBV3-1 and TRBJ1-6, with D uncertain. Between the trimmed V and J ends, which lost 1 base and 0 bases, there was a span of 4 bases. This CDR3 comprises 15 residues. Germline-derived CDR1 and CDR2 are LGHDT and YNNKEL (reference sequence). The CDR3 nucleotides are TGTGCCAGCAGCCAAGGGAACTCCTATAATTCACCCCTCCACTTT. Its translation is CASSQGNSYNSPLHF.

This clonotype was detected a few times. This sequence joins TRBV7-7 and TRBJ2-1, with D possibly being TRBD2 (5 bases). V lost 4 bases, J lost 4 bases, and 11 bases lay in between. CDR3 length equals 14 residues. Germline CDR1 is SSHAT and CDR2 is FNYEAQ (reference sequence). CDR3 protein: CASSSGTSYNEQFF. CDR3 coding DNA: TGTGCCAGCAGCTCCGGTACTAGTTACAATGAGCAGTTCTTC. Combining the CDR3 with reference TRBV7-7 and TRBJ2-1 gives the whole variable domain GAGVSQSPRYKVTKRGQDVTLRCDPISSHATLYWYQQALGQGPEFLTYFNYEAQPDKSGLPSDRFSAERPEGSISTLTIQRTEQRDSAMYRCASSSGTSYNEQFFGPGTRLTVL.

This clonotype is deemed medium-sized. V gene TRBV6-1 combines with J gene TRBJ2-2; the D is unclear. The CDR3 covers 13 residues. V was clipped by 4 bases and J by 3 bases, with 6 bases between them. CDR1 is MNHNS, CDR2 SASEGT, per germline. CDR3 amino acids: CASSGTDTGELFF. The CDR3 DNA reads TGTGCCAGCAGTGGGACGGACACCGGGGAGCTGTTTTTT.

Many counts were recorded for this clonotype. V gene TRBV7-6 combines with J gene TRBJ2-7, with TRBD1 identical over 9 bases. V dropped 5 bases and J dropped 3; count of bases not matched to a gene: 20. Per the germline V gene, CDR1 is SGHVS and CDR2 is FNYEAQ. The CDR3 loop spans 19 amino acids. The CDR3 reads CASSQMTGGMIGPSYEQYF. CDR3 coding DNA: TGTGCCAGCAGCCAGATGACAGGGGGAATGATTGGGCCTAGCTACGAGCAGTACTTC.

This sequence joins TRBV6-1 and TRBJ1-3; TRBD1 is a possible D gene (5 bases). Germline V gene data show CDR1 as MNHNS and CDR2 as SASEGT. CDR3 length: 18 residues. CDR3 loop: CESSRDQGASPSGNTIYF. CDR3 sequence (DNA): TGTGAAAGCAGCCGAGATCAGGGAGCCTCTCCGTCTGGAAACACCATATATTTT.

By frequency in the sample, this clonotype is medium-sized. The chain carries TRBV5-1 and TRBJ2-2; D ambiguous. The CDR3 contains 13 residues. Trimming took 2 bases from V and 6 from J, leaving 8 bases between them. Germline-derived CDR1 and CDR2 are SGHRS and YFSETQ. CDR3 sequence: CASSLEGSGELFF. In nucleotides, the CDR3 is TGCGCCAGCAGCTTAGAAGGGTCCGGGGAGCTGTTTTTT.

The rearrangement links TRBV6-9 to TRBJ2-3; TRBD2 matches 11 bases. CDR1 and CDR2 (germline): MNHGY, SVAAGI. The CDR3 length is 18 residues. The V and J ends lost 3 bases and 0 bases, in that order; junction bases with no gene match: 8. Here the CDR3 reads CASSYRIRTSGSTDTQYF. The CDR3 DNA reads TGTGCCAGCAGTTACCGCATAAGGACTAGCGGGAGCACAGATACGCAGTATTTT.

With respect to this clonotype: A far larger clone is only one base removed, so a read error is likely. V and J are TRBV11-3 and TRBJ2-2, with a possible D match to TRBD2 (7 bases). Germline V CDR1 and CDR2: SGHNT, YENEEA. Trimming removed 6 bases at V and 7 bases at J, with 18 bases between. The CDR3 totals 15 residues. Here the CDR3 reads CASSWGGHRNGELFF. The DNA for the CDR3 is TGTGCCAGCAGTTGGGGGGGGCACAGGAACGGGGAGCTGTTTTTT.

The table lists this clonotype with a count of one. The gene calls are TRBV19 and TRBJ2-1; possible D gene TRBD1, 5 bases. This CDR3 comprises 14 residues. V lost 8 bases to trimming and J lost 5 bases, with 16 bases between them. From germline, CDR1 is LNHDA and CDR2 SQIVND (reference sequence). The CDR3 protein is CASQGDARDNEQFF. CDR3 DNA sequence: TGTGCCAGTCAGGGTGATGCGCGCGACAATGAGCAGTTCTTC.

This clonotype came up many times. V is TRBV7-9 and J is TRBJ2-6; either TRBD1 or TRBD2 may fit D (5 bases each). The V and J ends lost 3 bases and 0 bases respectively, with 12 bases between them. Germline V gene sequence: CDR1 SEHNR, CDR2 FQNEAQ (reference sequence). The CDR3 is 17 amino acids. DNA for the CDR3: TGTGCCAGCAGCTTCTCCGGGGCCCCCTCTGGGGCCAACGTCCTGACTTTC. It is translated as CASSFSGAPSGANVLTF.

In this sample, this clonotype turned up many times. This chain uses TRBV25-1 with TRBJ1-1; D is ambiguous. The germline V and J ends were trimmed by 1 base and 7 bases, with 10 bases remaining between them. Germline values: CDR1 MGHDK, CDR2 SYGVNS. This CDR3 is 13 amino acids long. The CDR3 protein is CASSELHRDEAFF. The CDR3 DNA follows: TGTGCCAGCAGTGAATTGCACCGAGATGAAGCTTTCTTT.